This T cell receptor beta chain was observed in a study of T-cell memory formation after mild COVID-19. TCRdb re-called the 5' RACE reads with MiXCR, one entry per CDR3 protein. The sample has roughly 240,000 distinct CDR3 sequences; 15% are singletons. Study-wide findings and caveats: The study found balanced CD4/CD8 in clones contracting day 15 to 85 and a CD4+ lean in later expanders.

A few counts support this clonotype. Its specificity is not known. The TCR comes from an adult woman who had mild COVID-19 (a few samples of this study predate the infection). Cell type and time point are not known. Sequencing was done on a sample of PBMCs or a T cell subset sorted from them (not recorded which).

This CDR3 is CASSISGNEQFF. The CDR3 DNA reads TGCGCCAGCAGCATTTCCGGGAATGAGCAGTTCTTC. The rearrangement uses TRBV5-1 and TRBJ2-1; unclear D gene. This CDR3 has 12 residues. The germline V gene has CDR1 SGHRS and CDR2 YFSETQ. Trimming took 4 bases from V and 7 from J, leaving 9 bases between them. The entire variable domain, with the rest obtained from reference TRBV5-1 and TRBJ2-1, is as follows: KAGVTQTPRYLIKTRGQQVTLSCSPISGHRSVSWYQQTPGQGLQFLFEYFSETQRNKGNFPGRFSGRQFSNSRSEMNVSTLELGDSALYLCASSISGNEQFFGPGTRLTVL.